Below, 30 T cell receptor beta chains from the same sample are listed, as sequenced in a study of blood T cell repertoires in COVID-19. The assay was immunoSEQ multiplex PCR, and TCRdb's table has in-frame clones only and misses some. The sample contains about 96,000 clones, 80% of which appear only once. The sample consisted of peripheral blood. The receptors originated from a man in his fifties or sixties who had recovered from COVID-19.

This clone was recorded only once. CDR3 DNA: TGTGCCAGCAGCCCCACAGAGTCGAAAGCCAAAAACATTCAGTACTTC. It yields the protein CASSPTESKAKNIQYF. This chain joins TRBV11-2 and TRBJ2-4; D is undetermined. The CDR3 has 16 amino acids. Germline CDR1 reads SGHAT; CDR2 reads FQNNGV. Deletions cut 5 bases from V and 0 bases from J, with 14 bases between.

In this sample, this clone turned up once. V and J are TRBV2 and TRBJ1-4; D gene ambiguous. Looked up from germline, CDR1 is SNHLY and CDR2 is FYNNEI. There are 13 residues in the CDR3. V lost 6 bases and J 5 bases, leaving 10 bases between the germline ends. CDR3 sequence reads: CASSTESNEKLFF. In nucleotides, the CDR3 is TGTGCCAGCAGCACAGAGTCGAATGAAAAACTGTTTTTT.

V gene TRBV7-8 combines with J gene TRBJ1-2; 9 bases match TRBD1. This CDR3 region has 12 residues. Trimming cost V 7 bases and J 7 bases; bases outside gene matches: 4. Per germline, CDR1 SGHVS and CDR2 FQNEAQ. The CDR3 bases are TGTGCCAGCAAACAGGGGGCGAGTGGCTACACCTTC. Its protein product is CASKQGASGYTF.

Note on this clone: Lacking the conserved final phenylalanine or tryptophan, this CDR3 likely reflects a read error. No DNA is shown, since the ends of the CDR3 on it are uncertain; the CDR3 is the one TCRdb lists. This sequence joins TRBV2 and TRBJ2-3; the table names TRBD2, a call not compared with the DNA. The CDR3 region is 11 residues in length, termini included. In germline, CDR1 is SNHLY, CDR2 FYNNEI. The CDR3 loop reads CASSQLAESIL.

The chain is built from TRBV24-1 and TRBJ1-1, with no clear D. CDR1 is KGHDR and CDR2 is SFDVKD in the germline V gene. Trimming shortened V by 5 bases and J by 1 base, and 7 bases separated the two germline ends. This CDR3 is 13 amino acids long. In nucleotides, the CDR3 is TGTGCCACCAGTGGCAGTCCGAACACTGAAGCTTTCTTT. This sequence encodes CATSGSPNTEAFF.

This clone appeared a single time. The chain employs TRBV3-1 (or the pseudogene TRBV3-2) and TRBJ2-1, with TRBD2 matching over 8 bases. Germline lookup yields CDR1 LGHDT and CDR2 YNNKEL (reference sequence). Germline trimming cut 5 bases from V and 7 bases from J; bases unmatched to any gene: 1. The CDR3 length is 12 residues. As DNA, the CDR3 is TGTGCCAGCAGCTCGGGGGGGAATGAGCAGTTCTTC. It is translated as CASSSGGNEQFF.

The V call is TRBV3-1 (or the pseudogene TRBV3-2), the J call TRBJ1-2; D is uncertain. Trimming removed 0 bases from V and 1 base from J, with 9 bases in between. Germline CDR1 reads LGHDT; CDR2 reads YNNKEL (reference sequence). The CDR3 contains 15 residues. CDR3 bases: TGTGCCAGCAGCCAAGATGATTCCGGTAACTATGGCTACACCTTC. As protein: CASSQDDSGNYGYTF.

The chain couples TRBV24-1 to TRBJ2-3; 8 nucleotides align to TRBD2. V gave up 3 bases and J gave up 7 bases; unmatched junction bases: 5. Per germline, CDR1 KGHDR and CDR2 SFDVKD. The CDR3 consists of 14 residues. The CDR3 DNA follows: TGTGCCACCAGTGATCCGGGGGGGGCACATACGCAGTATTTT. It codes for CATSDPGGAHTQYF.

The gene calls are TRBV28 and TRBJ1-5, with D possibly matching TRBD1 (5 bases). The CDR3 sequence is 16 residues long. The V gene lost 2 bases and the J gene lost 4 bases, with 15 bases spanning the gap. Germline CDR1 MDHEN, CDR2 SYDVKM. The CDR3 region has the DNA TGTGCCAGCAGTTTAAGTCAGGGAAGGGGTAATCAGCCCCAGCATTTT. Its translation is CASSLSQGRGNQPQHF.

This clone is a singleton in its sample. V is TRBV7-2 and J is TRBJ2-5; no firm D call. Germline CDR1 SGHTA, CDR2 FQGNSA. This CDR3 contains 13 residues. Trimming took off 2 bases at V and 3 bases at J, with 7 bases between the two ends. CDR3 in DNA: TGTGCCAGCAGCTTAATACGGGAAGAGACCCAGTACTTC. Translation gives CASSLIREETQYF.

This chain joins TRBV3-1 (or the pseudogene TRBV3-2) and TRBJ1-1; D not resolved. The CDR3 consists of 14 residues. Trimming shortened V by 2 bases and J by 1 base, and 8 bases separated the two germline ends. Germline CDR1 LGHDT, CDR2 YNNKEL (reference sequence). This CDR3 is CASSQLEGNTEAFF. As DNA, the CDR3 is TGTGCCAGCAGCCAATTAGAGGGGAACACTGAAGCTTTCTTT.

The chain joins TRBV6-5 to TRBJ1-1; D is possibly TRBD1 (5 bases). The V end was cut by 6 bases, the J end by 2 bases, with 10 bases between. This CDR3 contains 13 residues. Germline CDR1 and CDR2: MNHEY and SVGAGI. The CDR3 here is CASSLDRNTEAFF. DNA for the CDR3: TGTGCCAGCAGCCTCGACAGAAACACTGAAGCTTTCTTT.

This clone has a handful of counts. The chain carries TRBV6-5 and TRBJ1-1, with 9 nucleotides matching TRBD1. CDR1 MNHEY and CDR2 SVGAGI come from the germline V gene. The CDR3 has 15 residues. The ends lost 5 bases at V and 1 base at J; junction bases unmatched: 5. The CDR3 reads CASSRPGQGNTEAFF. The CDR3 nucleotides read TGTGCCAGCAGTCGCCCGGGACAGGGGAACACTGAAGCTTTCTTT.

This chain joins TRBV7-7 and TRBJ2-3, with D perhaps matching TRBD1 (5 bases). The CDR3 spans 15 residues. Trimming removed 2 bases from V and 2 bases from J, with 11 bases in between. Germline V gene sequence: CDR1 SSHAT, CDR2 FNYEAQ (reference sequence). The CDR3 reads CASSLTGHSTDTQYF. As DNA, the CDR3 is TGTGCCAGCAGCTTAACAGGCCACTCCACAGATACGCAGTATTTT.

J is TRBJ1-3 and V is TRBV6-5; tentative D call: TRBD1 (6 bases). CDR3 length: 15 residues. Germline CDR1 and CDR2: MNHEY and SVGAGI. V lost 6 bases and J lost 0, with 12 bases in between. The CDR3, as DNA: TGTGCCAGCAGAAACACAGGGTTCTCTGGAAACACCATATATTTT. Amino acid sequence: CASRNTGFSGNTIYF.

This clone was counted a few times. V and J are TRBV10-3 and TRBJ2-1, with 11 bases identical to TRBD1. The CDR3 contains 15 residues. J gave up 4 bases and V 6 bases, and 5 bases lay outside the gene matches. Germline CDR1 ENHRY, CDR2 SYGVKD. The CDR3 loop is CAISGQGAIYNEQFF. DNA of the CDR3: TGTGCCATCAGCGGACAGGGGGCGATTTACAATGAGCAGTTCTTC.

The J gene is TRBJ1-1, the V gene TRBV5-1; D is ambiguous. The germline V gene has CDR1 SGHRS and CDR2 YFSETQ. The CDR3 has 14 amino acids. Trimming removed 0 bases from V and 11 bases from J, with 17 bases in between. The CDR3 DNA reads as TGCGCCAGCAGCTTGGCCGGGTCGAACGGAAAGGCTTTCTTT. As protein: CASSLAGSNGKAFF.

V is TRBV21-1 and J is TRBJ1-2. TRBV21-1 is tagged as a pseudogene. This CDR3 contains 17 residues. CDR3 in amino acids: CASSKGDPRGASYGYTF. CDR3 sequence (DNA): TGTGCCAGCAGCAAAGGAGACCCACGGGGGGCTAGCTATGGCTACACCTTC.

The rearrangement links TRBV5-5 to TRBJ2-7; TRBD2 matches at 7 bases. This CDR3 has 16 residues. Germline CDR1 SGHKS, CDR2 YYEKEE (reference sequence). V lost 0 bases, J lost 3 bases, and 9 bases stayed unmatched. The DNA for the CDR3 is TGTGCCAGCAGCTTGGAGGGGCTAGCGGAAATCTACGAGCAGTACTTC. Translated: CASSLEGLAEIYEQYF.

The rearrangement uses TRBV11-2 and TRBJ1-2, with a possible D match to TRBD1 (6 bases). V was clipped by 1 base and J by 4 bases, with 16 bases between them. Germline V lookup: CDR1 SGHAT, CDR2 FQNNGV. This CDR3 is built from 16 residues. CDR3 bases: TGTGCCAGCAGCTTAGGTCCAGGGGTTGTTGGCTATGGCTACACCTTC. Translated, it gives CASSLGPGVVGYGYTF.

With regard to this clone: A read error may account for a junction end that differs from germline. This chain links TRBV3-1 (or the pseudogene TRBV3-2) with TRBJ2-3, with 8 bases matching TRBD2. The CDR3 is 14 amino acids. Germline lookup yields CDR1 LGHDT and CDR2 YNNKEL (reference sequence). For the CDR3, the DNA is TGTGCCAGCAGTCAGCGGGAGAGCATAGATACGCAGTATTTT. Translation: CASSQRESIDTQYF.

The V call is TRBV7-9, the J call TRBJ1-1, with TRBD1 matching over 9 bases. The CDR3 covers 14 residues. The ends lost 5 bases at V and 6 bases at J; junction bases unmatched: 7. Per germline, CDR1 SEHNR and CDR2 FQNEAQ (reference sequence). CDR3: CASSVPGQGSEAFF. Written as DNA, the CDR3 is TGTGCCAGCAGCGTCCCGGGACAGGGATCTGAAGCTTTCTTT.

This clone was seen a single time. The chain recombines TRBV4-3 with TRBJ1-1; the D is unclear. The CDR3 contains 13 residues. Trimming removed 2 bases at V and 8 bases at J, with 12 bases between. Germline V gene lookup returns CDR1 LGHNA and CDR2 YSLEER. CDR3: CASSQSTLSEAFF. CDR3 coding DNA: TGCGCCAGCAGCCAATCTACCCTTTCAGAAGCTTTCTTT.

The sample holds a few counts of this clone. Distinct nucleotide sequences in the sample also encode this CDR3. The rearrangement joins TRBV3-1 (or the pseudogene TRBV3-2) to TRBJ1-1; maybe TRBD1 (5 bases). In germline, CDR1 is LGHDT, CDR2 YNNKEL (reference sequence). CDR3 size: 13 residues. Trimming pared 2 bases from V and 4 bases from J, leaving 8 bases between. CDR3 region: CASSQRGGTEAFF. The DNA of the CDR3 is TGTGCCAGCAGCCAACGGGGGGGCACTGAAGCTTTCTTT.

This chain links TRBV7-3 with TRBJ2-2; D not resolved. The germline CDR1 and CDR2 sequences are SGHTA and FQGTGA. The CDR3 runs 15 residues. Trimming shortened V by 5 bases and J by 6 bases, and 16 bases separated the two germline ends. The chain's CDR3 is CASSPWADTAGELFF. The CDR3 DNA follows: TGTGCCAGCAGCCCCTGGGCCGATACGGCCGGGGAGCTGTTTTTT.

The rearrangement joins TRBV5-1 to TRBJ2-7; 8 positions match TRBD1. The CDR3 has 15 amino acids. The V gene's germline CDR1 is SGHRS and CDR2 YFSETQ. V lost 2 bases and J lost 6; bases outside the gene matches: 10. CDR3 bases: TGCGCCAGCAGCTTACTAGAGTCTGGACAGGGCGAGCAGTACTTC. This gives the protein CASSLLESGQGEQYF.

This clone was seen only a few times. The chain combines TRBV5-1 with TRBJ1-2; no reliable D call. Deletions cut 2 bases from V and 6 bases from J, with 14 bases between. Germline CDR1 reads SGHRS; CDR2 reads YFSETQ. This CDR3 is built from 14 residues. CDR3 in amino acids: CASSLYSSGNGYTF. For the CDR3, the DNA is TGCGCCAGCAGCTTATATAGTTCGGGGAATGGCTACACCTTC.

This chain joins TRBV5-1 and TRBJ1-1; D is unresolved. CDR1 is SGHRS and CDR2 is YFSETQ in the germline V gene. V was trimmed by 4 bases and J by 4 bases, leaving 14 bases between them. This CDR3 spans 14 amino acids. The DNA for the CDR3 is TGCGCCAGCAGCCCCCATACGTCGGTCACTGAAGCTTTCTTT. This translates into CASSPHTSVTEAFF.

This chain links TRBV7-8 with TRBJ1-2; a possible D gene is TRBD1 (6 bases). The V end was cut by 0 bases, the J end by 7 bases, with 9 bases between. Germline CDR1 reads SGHVS; CDR2 reads FQNEAQ. The CDR3 spans 13 residues. Written as DNA, the CDR3 is TGTGCCAGCAGCTTAGCGGGGGCAGGTGGCTACACCTTC. Translation gives CASSLAGAGGYTF.

This chain connects TRBV4-3 to TRBJ1-4; D possibly corresponds to TRBD1 (6 bases). V was cut by 4 bases and J by 3 bases, with 15 bases left in between. The CDR3 is 16 amino acids. In germline, CDR1 is LGHNA, CDR2 YSLEER. The CDR3 protein is CASSRNSRGANEKLFF. The CDR3, as DNA: TGCGCCAGCAGCCGGAATAGCAGGGGAGCTAATGAAAAACTGTTTTTT.